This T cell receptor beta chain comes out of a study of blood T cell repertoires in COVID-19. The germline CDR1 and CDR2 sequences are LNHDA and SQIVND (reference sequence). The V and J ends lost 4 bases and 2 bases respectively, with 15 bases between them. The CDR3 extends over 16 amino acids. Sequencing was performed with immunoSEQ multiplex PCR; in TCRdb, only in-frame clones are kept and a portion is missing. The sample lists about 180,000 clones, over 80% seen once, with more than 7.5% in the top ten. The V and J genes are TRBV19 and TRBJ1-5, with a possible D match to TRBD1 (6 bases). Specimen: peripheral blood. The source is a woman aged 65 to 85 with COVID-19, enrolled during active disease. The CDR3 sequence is CASSKFGGAGNQPQHF. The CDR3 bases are TGTGCCAGTAGTAAGTTCGGGGGGGCGGGCAATCAGCCCCAGCATTTT.